This T cell receptor (beta chain) was identified in a study of blood T cell repertoires in COVID-19. Study background: The United States, Italy and Spain were the sources of the acute and convalescent COVID-19 samples. T cells, B-cell-depleted T cells, or PBMCs supplied cDNA or gDNA.

Per the authors' pipeline: Reference gene primer amplification gave nucleated cell count estimates. TCRdb's table, derived via immunoSEQ multiplex PCR, lists solely in-frame clones and lacks some. V and J calls plus clone size are reproduced from that table; the DNA served to infer D and trimming. Of almost 70,000 clones detected, around 88% appear once; the ten largest clones hold over 5%. The CDR3 covers 15 residues. Germline V CDR1 and CDR2: MDHEN, SYDVKM. The V end was cut by 2 bases, the J end by 4 bases, with 11 bases between. This clone was recorded once. Sequencing input: peripheral blood. The V gene is TRBV28, the J gene TRBJ1-4; maybe TRBD1 (6 bases). This clonotype originated in a woman in her 70s with acute or convalescent COVID-19. The DNA for the CDR3 is TGTGCCAGCAGTTTAAGAGGACAGTTTAATGAAAAACTGTTTTTT. This encodes CASSLRGQFNEKLFF.